Sequencing of this T cell receptor beta chain was carried out in a study of T cell repertoires in cytomegalovirus infection. This clonotype was picked up many times. What it binds is not known. This CDR3 is 15 amino acids long. The V end was cut by 2 bases, the J end by 6 bases, with 13 bases between. From germline, CDR1 is SGHVS and CDR2 FQNEAQ. Study-wide results and caveats: Accumulated public TCR beta family frequency recognized individuals carrying CMV together with the relevant HLA.

TCRdb redid the calling of the reads with MiXCR, one entry per CDR3 protein. Here the sample spans roughly 600,000 distinct CDR3 sequences, 20% to 30% being singletons. This TCR derives from a human donor in good health (CMV status not recorded). Some clones in this sample may be carry-over from other donors' samples. The genes are TRBV7-8 and TRBJ2-2; D is undetermined. Sample: CD8+ T cells from PBMCs. The CDR3 bases are TGTGCCAGCAGCTTAAGAAATGTGATCTCCGGGGAGCTGTTTTTT. Translation gives CASSLRNVISGELFF.